This TCR beta chain appears in the sequencing data of a study of T cells in Graves' hyperthyroidism and ophthalmopathy. Study-wide findings and caveats: Peripheral blood also featured most of the thyroid clonotypes expanded above 0.001.

Template material for amplifying TCR beta CDR3 regions consisted of RNA transcripts. The TCR CDR3 was amplified in a first-round RT-PCR using the HTBI primer set. TCRdb redid the calling of the multiplex PCR reads with MiXCR, one entry per CDR3 protein. The data show approximately 530,000 distinct CDR3 sequences, around 15% seen once. This clonotype came up many times. Its specificity is unknown. V lost 4 bases to trimming and J lost 4 bases, with 11 bases between them. Germline CDR1 and CDR2: LGHDT and YNNKEL (reference sequence). The CDR3 extends over 14 amino acids. This TCR derives from a woman aged 18-35 years with Graves' hyperthyroidism. This chain uses TRBV3-1 with TRBJ1-3; tentatively, D is TRBD1 (5 bases). Sequenced: blood. As DNA, the CDR3 is TGTGCCAGCAGCCCCCACGGGGCCGGAAACACCATATATTTT. It yields the protein CASSPHGAGNTIYF.